This T cell receptor beta chain was profiled in a study of T cells in Graves' hyperthyroidism and ophthalmopathy. RNA transcripts served as the template for amplifying TCR beta CDR3 regions. With the HTBI primer set, the TCR CDR3 went through a first round of RT-PCR. TCRdb fed the multiplex PCR reads into MiXCR, producing one record per CDR3 protein. The sample has roughly 840,000 distinct CDR3 sequences; around 39% are singletons. V was cut by 0 bases and J by 3 bases, with 14 bases left in between. CDR1 is DFQATT and CDR2 is SNEGSKA in the germline V gene (reference sequence). The CDR3 totals 15 residues.

This receptor was identified in a man aged 18-30 years with Graves' hyperthyroidism. V is TRBV20-1 and J is TRBJ1-2, with a possible D match to TRBD1 (6 bases). The sample taken for sequencing was blood. In nucleotides, the CDR3 is TGCAGTGCTAGAGAAAACCCCGGGGGGCACTATGGCTACACCTTC. The encoded protein is CSARENPGGHYGYTF.